Below are 2 T cell receptor beta chains sequenced from a single sample in a study of CD8 T cells in ankylosing spondylitis. General study findings and limits: Seemingly distinctive of ankylosing spondylitis blood was a TCR beta motif formed by eight highly homologous variants.

MiXCR was run by TCRdb on the 5' RACE reads, yielding one entry per CDR3 protein. This table has 650,000 to 800,000 distinct CDR3 sequences, around 20% appearing once. No cognate antigen is known for these TCRs. The specimen sequenced was blood, either unsorted or a sorted T cell fraction (not recorded which). All receptors come from a male donor with ankylosing spondylitis.

This clonotype showed up just a few times. A read error may account for a junction end that differs from germline. The rearrangement uses TRBV7-7 and TRBJ2-2; weak D call: TRBD2 (5 bases). This CDR3 has 15 amino acids. Germline CDR1 is SSHAT and CDR2 is FNYEAQ (reference sequence). The CDR3 protein is CASSLEAGNTGELFF. For the CDR3, the DNA is TGTGCTAGCAGCTTAGAGGCGGGGAACACCGGGGAGCTGTTTTTT.

This clonotype showed up just a few times. V is TRBV7-9 and J is TRBJ2-1, with D perhaps assigned TRBD1 or TRBD2 (7 bases each). Germline CDR1 and CDR2: SEHNR and FQNEAQ (reference sequence). Trimming took 5 bases from V and 9 from J, leaving 11 bases between them. This CDR3 has 12 residues. DNA of the CDR3: TGTGCCAGCAGCCCCAGGGGGGGTGAGCAGTTCTTC. Translated, it gives CASSPRGGEQFF.